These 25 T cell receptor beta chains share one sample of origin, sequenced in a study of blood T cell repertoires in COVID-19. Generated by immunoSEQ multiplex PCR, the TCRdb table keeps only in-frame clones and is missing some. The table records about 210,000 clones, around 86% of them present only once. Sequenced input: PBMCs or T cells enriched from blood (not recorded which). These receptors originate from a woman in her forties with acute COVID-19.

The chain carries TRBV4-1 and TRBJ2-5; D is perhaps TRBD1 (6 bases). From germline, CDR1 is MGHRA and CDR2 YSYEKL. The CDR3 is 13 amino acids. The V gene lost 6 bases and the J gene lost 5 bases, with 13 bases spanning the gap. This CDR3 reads CASSYRVEETQYF. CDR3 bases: TGCGCCAGCAGTTACAGGGTAGAGGAGACCCAGTACTTC.

The CDR3 bases are TGTGCCAGCAGCCCCCCGGGAGGTGTCCCTCGGCCCCAGCATTTT. Translation gives CASSPPGGVPRPQHF. The chain has TRBV28 and TRBJ1-5; D is undetermined. The CDR3 contains 15 residues. CDR1 MDHEN and CDR2 SYDVKM come from the germline V gene. Trimming stripped 6 bases from V and 9 bases from J, with 21 bases between.

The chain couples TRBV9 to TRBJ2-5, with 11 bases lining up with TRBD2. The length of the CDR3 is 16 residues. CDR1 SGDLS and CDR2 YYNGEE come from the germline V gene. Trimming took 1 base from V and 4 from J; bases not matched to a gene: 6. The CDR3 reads CASSVNLAGGRETQYF. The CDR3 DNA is TGTGCCAGCAGCGTAAATCTAGCGGGAGGTCGAGAGACCCAGTACTTC.

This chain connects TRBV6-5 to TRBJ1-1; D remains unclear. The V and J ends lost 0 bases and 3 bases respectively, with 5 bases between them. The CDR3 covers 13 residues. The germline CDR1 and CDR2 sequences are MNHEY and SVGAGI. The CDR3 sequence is CASSYSRDTEAFF. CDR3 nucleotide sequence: TGTGCCAGCAGTTACTCTCGGGACACTGAAGCTTTCTTT.

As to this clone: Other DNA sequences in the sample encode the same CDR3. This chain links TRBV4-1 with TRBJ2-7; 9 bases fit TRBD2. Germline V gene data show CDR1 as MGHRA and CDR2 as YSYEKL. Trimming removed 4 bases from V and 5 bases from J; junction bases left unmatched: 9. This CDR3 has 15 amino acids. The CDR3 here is CASSPGLALGHEQYF. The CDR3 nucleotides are TGCGCCAGCAGCCCGGGACTAGCCCTCGGGCACGAGCAGTACTTC.

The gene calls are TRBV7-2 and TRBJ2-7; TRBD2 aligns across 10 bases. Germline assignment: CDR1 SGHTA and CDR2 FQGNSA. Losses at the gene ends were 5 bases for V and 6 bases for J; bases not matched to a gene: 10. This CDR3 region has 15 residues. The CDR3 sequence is CASSGQGAGGSEQYF. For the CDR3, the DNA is TGTGCCAGCAGCGGACAGGGAGCGGGAGGGTCCGAGCAGTACTTC. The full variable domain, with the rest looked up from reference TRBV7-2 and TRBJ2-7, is GAGVSQSPSNKVTEKGKDVELRCDPISGHTALYWYRQSLGQGLEFLIYFQGNSAPDKSGLPSDRFSAERTGGSVSTLTIQRTQQEDSAVYLCASSGQGAGGSEQYFGPGTRLTVT.

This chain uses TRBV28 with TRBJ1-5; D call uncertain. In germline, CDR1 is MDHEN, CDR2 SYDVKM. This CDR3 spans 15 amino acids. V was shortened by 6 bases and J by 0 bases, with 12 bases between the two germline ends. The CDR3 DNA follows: TGTGCCAGCAGCTCCGACATTTATAGCAATCAGCCCCAGCATTTT. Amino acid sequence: CASSSDIYSNQPQHF.

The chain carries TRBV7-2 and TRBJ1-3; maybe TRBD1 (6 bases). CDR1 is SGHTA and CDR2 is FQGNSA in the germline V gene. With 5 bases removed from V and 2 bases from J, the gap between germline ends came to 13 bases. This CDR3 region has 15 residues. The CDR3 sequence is CASSPQGFTGNTIYF. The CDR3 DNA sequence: TGTGCCAGCAGCCCCCAGGGGTTCACTGGAAACACCATATATTTT.

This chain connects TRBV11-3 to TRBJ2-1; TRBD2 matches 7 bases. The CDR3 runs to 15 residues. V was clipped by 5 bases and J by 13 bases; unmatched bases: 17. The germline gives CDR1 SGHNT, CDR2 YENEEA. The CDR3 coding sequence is TGTGCCAGCAGCCCCCAGGGCGGGAGAGGGTATGCTCAGTTCTTC. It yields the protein CASSPQGGRGYAQFF.

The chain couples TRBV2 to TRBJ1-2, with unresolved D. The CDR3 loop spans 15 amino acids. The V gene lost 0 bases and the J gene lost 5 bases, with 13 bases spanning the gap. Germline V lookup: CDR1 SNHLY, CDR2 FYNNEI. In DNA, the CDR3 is TGTGCCAGCAGTGAAGCGAGCAGCGCGGGATATGGCTACACCTTC. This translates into CASSEASSAGYGYTF.

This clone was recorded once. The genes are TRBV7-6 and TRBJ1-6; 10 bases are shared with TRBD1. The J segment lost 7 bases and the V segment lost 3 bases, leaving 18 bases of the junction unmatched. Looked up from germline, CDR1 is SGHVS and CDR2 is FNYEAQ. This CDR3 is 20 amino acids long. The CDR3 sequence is CASSLAPGTGAQKRNSPLHF. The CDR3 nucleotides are TGTGCCAGCAGCTTGGCCCCCGGGACAGGGGCCCAAAAAAGAAATTCACCCCTCCACTTT.

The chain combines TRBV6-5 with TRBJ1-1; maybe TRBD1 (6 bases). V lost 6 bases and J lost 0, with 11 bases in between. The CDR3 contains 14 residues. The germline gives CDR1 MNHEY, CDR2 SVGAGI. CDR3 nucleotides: TGTGCCAGCAGAAGGGGGTCTCTGAACACTGAAGCTTTCTTT. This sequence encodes CASRRGSLNTEAFF.

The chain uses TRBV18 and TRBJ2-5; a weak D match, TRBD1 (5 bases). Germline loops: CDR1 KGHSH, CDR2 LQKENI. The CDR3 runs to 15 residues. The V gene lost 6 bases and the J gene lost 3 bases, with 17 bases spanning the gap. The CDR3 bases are TGTGCCAGCTCCCAGGTCCAGCAAGGGGAAGAGACCCAGTACTTC. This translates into CASSQVQQGEETQYF.

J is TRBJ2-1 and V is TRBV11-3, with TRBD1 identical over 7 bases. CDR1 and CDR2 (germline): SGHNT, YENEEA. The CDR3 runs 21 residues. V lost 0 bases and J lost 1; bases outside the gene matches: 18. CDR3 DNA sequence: TGTGCCAGCAGCTTAGAAGCTTGGGACAGAAAAACCGACACGTCCTACAATGAGCAGTTCTTC. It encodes CASSLEAWDRKTDTSYNEQFF.

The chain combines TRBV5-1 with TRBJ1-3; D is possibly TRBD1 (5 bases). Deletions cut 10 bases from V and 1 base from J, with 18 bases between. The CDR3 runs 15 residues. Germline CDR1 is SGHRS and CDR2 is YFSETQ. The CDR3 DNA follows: TGCGCCCGCGAGGCCGGGGGGGATTCTGGAAACACCATATATTTT. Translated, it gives CAREAGGDSGNTIYF.

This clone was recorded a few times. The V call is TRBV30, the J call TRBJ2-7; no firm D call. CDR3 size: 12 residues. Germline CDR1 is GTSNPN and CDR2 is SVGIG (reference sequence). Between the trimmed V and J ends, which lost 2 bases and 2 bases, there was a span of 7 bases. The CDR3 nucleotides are TGTGCCTGGAGTCTACCGACCTACGAGCAGTACTTC. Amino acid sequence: CAWSLPTYEQYF.

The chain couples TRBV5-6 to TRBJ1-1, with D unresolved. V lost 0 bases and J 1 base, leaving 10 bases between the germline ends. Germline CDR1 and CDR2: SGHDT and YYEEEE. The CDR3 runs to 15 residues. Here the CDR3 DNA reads TGTGCCAGCAGCTTGGGGAGCGGCAAGAACACTGAAGCTTTCTTT. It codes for CASSLGSGKNTEAFF.

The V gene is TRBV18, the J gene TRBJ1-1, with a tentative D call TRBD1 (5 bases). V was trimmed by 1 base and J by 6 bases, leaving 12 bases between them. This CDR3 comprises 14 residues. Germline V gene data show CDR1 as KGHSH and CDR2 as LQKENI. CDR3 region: CASSPRGDDAEAFF. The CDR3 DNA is TGTGCCAGCTCACCACGGGGGGACGACGCTGAAGCTTTCTTT.

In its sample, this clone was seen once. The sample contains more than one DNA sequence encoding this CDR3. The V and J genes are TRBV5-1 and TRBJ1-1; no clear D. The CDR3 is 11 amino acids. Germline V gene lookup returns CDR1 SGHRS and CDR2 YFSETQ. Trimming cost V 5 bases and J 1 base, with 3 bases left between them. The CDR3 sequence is CASSQNTEAFF. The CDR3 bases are TGCGCCAGCAGTCAGAACACTGAAGCTTTCTTT.

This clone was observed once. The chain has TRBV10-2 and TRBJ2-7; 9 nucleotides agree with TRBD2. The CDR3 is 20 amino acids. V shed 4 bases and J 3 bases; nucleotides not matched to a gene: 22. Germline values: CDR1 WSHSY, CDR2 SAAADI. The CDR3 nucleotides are TGCGCCAGCAGTGGGCGGAGTAGCGGGAGTTTTTTAGGTAACTACTACGAGCAGTACTTC. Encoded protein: CASSGRSSGSFLGNYYEQYF.

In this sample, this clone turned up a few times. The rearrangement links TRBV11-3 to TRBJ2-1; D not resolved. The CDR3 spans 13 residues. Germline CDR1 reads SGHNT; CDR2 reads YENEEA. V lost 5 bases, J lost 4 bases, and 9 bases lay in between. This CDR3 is CASSTLRYNEQFF. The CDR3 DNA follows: TGTGCCAGCAGCACCCTGAGATACAATGAGCAGTTCTTC.

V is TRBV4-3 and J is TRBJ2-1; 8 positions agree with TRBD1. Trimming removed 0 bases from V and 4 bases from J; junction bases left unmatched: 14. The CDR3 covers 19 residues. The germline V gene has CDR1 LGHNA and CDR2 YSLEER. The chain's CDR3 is CASSQEAGGHSSLYNEQFF. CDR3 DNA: TGCGCCAGCAGCCAAGAGGCAGGGGGCCACTCTTCATTATACAATGAGCAGTTCTTC.

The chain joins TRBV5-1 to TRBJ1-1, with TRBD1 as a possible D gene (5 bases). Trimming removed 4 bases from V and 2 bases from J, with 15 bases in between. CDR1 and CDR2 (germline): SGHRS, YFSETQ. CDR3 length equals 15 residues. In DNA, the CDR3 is TGCGCCAGCAGCATAGACGGACATACTAACACTGAAGCTTTCTTT. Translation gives CASSIDGHTNTEAFF.

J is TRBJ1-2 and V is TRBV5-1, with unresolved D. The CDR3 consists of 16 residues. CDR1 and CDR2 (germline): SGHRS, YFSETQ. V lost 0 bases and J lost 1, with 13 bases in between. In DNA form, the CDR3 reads TGCGCCAGCAGCTTGGCCCCACGCGCGAATAACTATGGCTACACCTTC. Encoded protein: CASSLAPRANNYGYTF.

CDR3: CASSLNSGSGETQYF. CDR3 in DNA: TGTGCCAGCAGTTTAAATAGCGGGAGTGGGGAGACCCAGTACTTC. The chain is built from TRBV27 and TRBJ2-5; TRBD2 agrees at 9 bases. Germline assignment: CDR1 MNHEY and CDR2 SMNVEV (reference sequence). The CDR3 runs to 15 residues. Trimming at V came to 2 bases and at J to 5 bases, leaving 6 bases not matched to a gene.